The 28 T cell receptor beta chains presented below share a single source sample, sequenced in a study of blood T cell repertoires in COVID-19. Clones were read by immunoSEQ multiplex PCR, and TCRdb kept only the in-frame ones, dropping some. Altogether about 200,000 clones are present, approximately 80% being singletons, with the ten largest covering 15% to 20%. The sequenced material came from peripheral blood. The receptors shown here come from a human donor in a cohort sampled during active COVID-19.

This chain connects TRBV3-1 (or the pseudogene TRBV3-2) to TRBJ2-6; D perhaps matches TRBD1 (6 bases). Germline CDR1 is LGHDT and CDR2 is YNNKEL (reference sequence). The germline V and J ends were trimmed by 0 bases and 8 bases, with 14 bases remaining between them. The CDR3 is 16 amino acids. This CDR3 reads CASSQETGFYSNVLTF. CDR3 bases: TGTGCCAGCAGCCAAGAAACAGGGTTCTATTCCAACGTCCTGACTTTC.

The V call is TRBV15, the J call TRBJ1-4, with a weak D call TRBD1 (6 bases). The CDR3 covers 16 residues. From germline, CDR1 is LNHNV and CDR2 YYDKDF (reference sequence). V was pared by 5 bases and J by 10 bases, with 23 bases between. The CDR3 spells CATSAGTGTWPLKLFF. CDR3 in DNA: TGTGCCACCAGCGCAGGAACCGGGACATGGCCGTTAAAACTGTTTTTT.

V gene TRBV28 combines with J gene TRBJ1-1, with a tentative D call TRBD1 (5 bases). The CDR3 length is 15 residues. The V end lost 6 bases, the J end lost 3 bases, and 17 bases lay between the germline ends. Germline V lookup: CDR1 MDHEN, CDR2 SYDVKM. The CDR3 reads CASSRFRDGYTEAFF. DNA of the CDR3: TGTGCCAGCAGCAGATTCAGGGATGGATACACTGAAGCTTTCTTT.

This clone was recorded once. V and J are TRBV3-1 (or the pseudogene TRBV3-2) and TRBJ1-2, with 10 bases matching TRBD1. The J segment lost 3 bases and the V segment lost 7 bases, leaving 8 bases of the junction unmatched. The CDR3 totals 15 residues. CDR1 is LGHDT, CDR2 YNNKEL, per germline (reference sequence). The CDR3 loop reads CASTLTGTGDYGYTF. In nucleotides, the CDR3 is TGTGCCAGCACCCTAACCGGGACAGGGGACTATGGCTACACCTTC.

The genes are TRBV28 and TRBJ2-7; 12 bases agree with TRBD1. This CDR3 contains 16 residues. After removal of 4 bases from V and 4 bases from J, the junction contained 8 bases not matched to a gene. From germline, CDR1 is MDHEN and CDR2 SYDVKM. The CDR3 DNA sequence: TGTGCCAGCAGTTCTCCGGGACAGGGGGCTGGGTACGAGCAGTACTTC. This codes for CASSSPGQGAGYEQYF.

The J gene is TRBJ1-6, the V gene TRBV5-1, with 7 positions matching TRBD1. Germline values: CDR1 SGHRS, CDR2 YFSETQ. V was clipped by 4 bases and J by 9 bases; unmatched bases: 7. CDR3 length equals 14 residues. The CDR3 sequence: CASSIRDSASPLHF. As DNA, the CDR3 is TGCGCCAGCAGCATCCGGGACAGTGCTTCACCCCTCCACTTT.

CDR3 loop: CASTVRYDEQFF. The CDR3 DNA follows: TGTGCCAGCACTGTACGGTACGATGAGCAGTTCTTC. This rearrangement joins TRBV12-3 or TRBV12-4 to TRBJ2-1, with D hard to call. CDR3 length: 12 residues. V lost 7 bases, J lost 8 bases, and 12 bases lay in between.

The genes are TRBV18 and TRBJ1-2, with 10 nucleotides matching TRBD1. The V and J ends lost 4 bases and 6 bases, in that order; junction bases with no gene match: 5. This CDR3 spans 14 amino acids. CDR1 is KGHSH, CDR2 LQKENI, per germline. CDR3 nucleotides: TGTGCCAGCTCACGCACCGGGACAGGGGATGGCTACACCTTC. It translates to CASSRTGTGDGYTF.

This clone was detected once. The CDR3 coding sequence is TGTGCCAGCAGCTTAAACCGACCCTCCCGGGAGGCAGATACGCAGTATTTT. It translates to CASSLNRPSREADTQYF. The chain employs TRBV7-3 and TRBJ2-3, with TRBD2 matching 7 bases. The germline V gene has CDR1 SGHTA and CDR2 FQGTGA. The CDR3 sequence is 17 residues long. V shed 1 base, J shed 4 bases, and the junction held 11 bases outside the gene matches.

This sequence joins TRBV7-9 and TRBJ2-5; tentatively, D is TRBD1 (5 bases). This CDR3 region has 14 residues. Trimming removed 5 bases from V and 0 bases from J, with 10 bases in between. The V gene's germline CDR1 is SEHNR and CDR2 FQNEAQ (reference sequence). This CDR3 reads CASSRTGNQETQYF. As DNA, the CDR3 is TGTGCCAGCAGCCGTACAGGAAACCAAGAGACCCAGTACTTC. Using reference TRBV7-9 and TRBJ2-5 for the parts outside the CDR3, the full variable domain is DTGVSQNPRHKITKRGQNVTFRCDPISEHNRLYWYRQTLGQGPEFLTYFQNEAQLEKSRLLSDRFSAERPKGSFSTLEIQRTEQGDSAMYLCASSRTGNQETQYFGPGTRLLVL.

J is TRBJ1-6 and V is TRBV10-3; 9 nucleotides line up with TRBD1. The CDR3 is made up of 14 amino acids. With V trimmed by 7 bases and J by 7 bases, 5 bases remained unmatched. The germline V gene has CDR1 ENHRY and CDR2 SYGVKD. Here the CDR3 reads CAIKVDRGNSPLHF. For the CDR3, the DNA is TGTGCCATCAAGGTGGACAGGGGCAATTCACCCCTCCACTTT.

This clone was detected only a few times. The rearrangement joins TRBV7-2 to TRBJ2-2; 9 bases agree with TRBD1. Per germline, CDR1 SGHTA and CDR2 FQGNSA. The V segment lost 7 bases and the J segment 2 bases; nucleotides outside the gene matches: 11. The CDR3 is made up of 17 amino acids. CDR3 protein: CASTTPGQGLNTGELFF. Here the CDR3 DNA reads TGTGCCAGCACCACTCCGGGACAGGGTTTAAACACCGGGGAGCTGTTTTTT.

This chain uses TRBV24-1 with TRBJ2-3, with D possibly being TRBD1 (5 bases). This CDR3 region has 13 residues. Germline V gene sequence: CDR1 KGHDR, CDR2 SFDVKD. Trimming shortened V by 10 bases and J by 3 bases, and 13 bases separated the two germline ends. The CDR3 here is CATGVFGTDTQYF. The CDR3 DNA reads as TGTGCCACAGGGGTTTTTGGGACAGATACGCAGTATTTT.

The CDR3 nucleotides are TGCAGCGTCGCGACAGGGTTGTCCGAGCAGTACTTC. It encodes CSVATGLSEQYF. The rearrangement links TRBV29-1 to TRBJ2-7; 7 nucleotides agree with TRBD1. The CDR3 consists of 12 residues. Germline loops: CDR1 SQVTM, CDR2 ANQGSEA. With V trimmed by 6 bases and J by 6 bases, 8 bases remained unmatched.

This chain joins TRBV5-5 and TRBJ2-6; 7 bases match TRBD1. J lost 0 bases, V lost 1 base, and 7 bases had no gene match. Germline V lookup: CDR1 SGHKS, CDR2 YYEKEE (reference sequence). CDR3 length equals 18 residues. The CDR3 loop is CASSLRTGSDSGANVLTF. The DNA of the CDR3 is TGTGCCAGCAGCTTGCGGACAGGATCCGACTCTGGGGCCAACGTCCTGACTTTC. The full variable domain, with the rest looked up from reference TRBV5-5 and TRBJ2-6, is DAGVTQSPTHLIKTRGQQVTLRCSPISGHKSVSWYQQVLGQGPQFIFQYYEKEERGRGNFPDRFSARQFPNYSSELNVNALLLGDSALYLCASSLRTGSDSGANVLTFGAGSRLTVL.

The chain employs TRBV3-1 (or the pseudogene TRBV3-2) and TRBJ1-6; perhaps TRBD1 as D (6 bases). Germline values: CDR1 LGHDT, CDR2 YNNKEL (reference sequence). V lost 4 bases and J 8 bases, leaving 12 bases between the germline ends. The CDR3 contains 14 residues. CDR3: CASSPLAGDSPLHF. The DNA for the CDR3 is TGTGCCAGCAGCCCCCTGGCAGGGGATTCACCCCTCCACTTT.

CDR3 bases: TGTGCCAGTAGTATCGGCGGCCTCACTTCCTACGAGCAGTACTTC. Translating it yields CASSIGGLTSYEQYF. This chain connects TRBV19 to TRBJ2-7; D gene unclear. This CDR3 contains 15 residues. The V end was cut by 3 bases, the J end by 1 base, with 13 bases between. Germline-derived CDR1 and CDR2 are LNHDA and SQIVND (reference sequence).

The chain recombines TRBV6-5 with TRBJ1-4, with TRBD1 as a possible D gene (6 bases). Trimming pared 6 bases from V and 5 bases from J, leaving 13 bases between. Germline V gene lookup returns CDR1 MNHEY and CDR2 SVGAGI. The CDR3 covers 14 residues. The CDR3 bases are TGTGCCAGCAGACCCGACAGGCTAAATGAAAAACTGTTTTTT. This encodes CASRPDRLNEKLFF.

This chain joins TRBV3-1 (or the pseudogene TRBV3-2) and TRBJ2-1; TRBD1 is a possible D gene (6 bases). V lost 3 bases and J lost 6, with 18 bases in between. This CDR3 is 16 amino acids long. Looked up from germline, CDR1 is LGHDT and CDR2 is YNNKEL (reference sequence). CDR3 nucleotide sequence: TGTGCCAGCAGCCACCGTACGGCAGGGGCCCTCAATGAGCAGTTCTTC. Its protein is CASSHRTAGALNEQFF.

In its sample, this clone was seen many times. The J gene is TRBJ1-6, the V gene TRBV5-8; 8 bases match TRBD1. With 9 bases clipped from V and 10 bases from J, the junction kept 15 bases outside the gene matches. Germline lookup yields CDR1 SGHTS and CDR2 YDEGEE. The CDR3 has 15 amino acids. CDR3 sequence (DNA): TGTGCCACCAGTGGACAGGGTATAATAGGATCACCCCTCCACTTT. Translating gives CATSGQGIIGSPLHF.

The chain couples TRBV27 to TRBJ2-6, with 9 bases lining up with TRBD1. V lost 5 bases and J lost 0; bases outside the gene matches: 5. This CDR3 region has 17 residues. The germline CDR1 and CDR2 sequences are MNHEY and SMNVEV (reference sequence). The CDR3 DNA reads TGTGCCAGCAGTAGACAGGGGGTATCCTCTGGGGCCAACGTCCTGACTTTC. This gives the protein CASSRQGVSSGANVLTF.

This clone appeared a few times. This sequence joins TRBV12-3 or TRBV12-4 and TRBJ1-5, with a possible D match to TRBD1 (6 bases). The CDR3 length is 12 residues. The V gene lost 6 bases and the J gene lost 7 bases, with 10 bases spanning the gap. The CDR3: CASRDSVQPQHF. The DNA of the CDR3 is TGTGCCAGCAGGGACAGTGTACAGCCCCAGCATTTT.

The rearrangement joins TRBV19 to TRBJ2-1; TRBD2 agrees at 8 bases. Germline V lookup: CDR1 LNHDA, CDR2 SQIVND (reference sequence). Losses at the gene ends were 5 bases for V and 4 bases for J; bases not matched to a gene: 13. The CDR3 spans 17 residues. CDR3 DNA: TGTGCCAGTAGTCCAGGGAGGAAGCGGGAGCGGTACAATGAGCAGTTCTTC. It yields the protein CASSPGRKRERYNEQFF.

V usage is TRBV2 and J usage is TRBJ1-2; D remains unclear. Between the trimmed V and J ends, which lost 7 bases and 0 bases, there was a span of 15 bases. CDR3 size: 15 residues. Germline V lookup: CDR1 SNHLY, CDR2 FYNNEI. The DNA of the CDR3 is TGTGCCAGCATCGGGAGCTTAGGGTCTAACTATGGCTACACCTTC. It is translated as CASIGSLGSNYGYTF.

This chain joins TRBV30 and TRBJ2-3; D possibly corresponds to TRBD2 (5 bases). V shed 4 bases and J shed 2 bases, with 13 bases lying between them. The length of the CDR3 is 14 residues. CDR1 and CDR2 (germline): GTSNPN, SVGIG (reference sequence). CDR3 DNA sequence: TGTGCCTGGACGACCGGGGTCTACACAGATACGCAGTATTTT. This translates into CAWTTGVYTDTQYF.

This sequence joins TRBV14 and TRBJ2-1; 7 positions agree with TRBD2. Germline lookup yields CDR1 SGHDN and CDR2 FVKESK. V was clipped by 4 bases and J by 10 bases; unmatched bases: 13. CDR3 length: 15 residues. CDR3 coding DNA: TGTGCCAGCAGCCTTCGGTTGGGGGGGTCTGGGGAGCAGTTCTTC. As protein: CASSLRLGGSGEQFF. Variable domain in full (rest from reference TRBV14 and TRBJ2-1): EAGVTQFPSHSVIEKGQTVTLRCDPISGHDNLYWYRRVMGKEIKFLLHFVKESKQDESGMPNNRFLAERTGGTYSTLKVQPAELEDSGVYFCASSLRLGGSGEQFFGPGTRLTVL.

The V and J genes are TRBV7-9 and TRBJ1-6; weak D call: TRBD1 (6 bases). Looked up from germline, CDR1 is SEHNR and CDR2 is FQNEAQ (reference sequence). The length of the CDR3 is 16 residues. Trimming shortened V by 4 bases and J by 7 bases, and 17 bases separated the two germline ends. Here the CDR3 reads CASSSQRGQGNSPLHF. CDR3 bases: TGTGCCAGCAGCTCCCAACGTGGGCAGGGGAATTCACCCCTCCACTTT.

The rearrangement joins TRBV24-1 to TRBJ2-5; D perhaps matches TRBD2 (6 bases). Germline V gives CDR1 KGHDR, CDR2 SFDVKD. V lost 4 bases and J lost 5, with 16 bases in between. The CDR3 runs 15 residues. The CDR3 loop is CATSEGGTRGETQYF. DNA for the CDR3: TGTGCCACCAGTGAGGGCGGGACCCGGGGGGAGACCCAGTACTTC.